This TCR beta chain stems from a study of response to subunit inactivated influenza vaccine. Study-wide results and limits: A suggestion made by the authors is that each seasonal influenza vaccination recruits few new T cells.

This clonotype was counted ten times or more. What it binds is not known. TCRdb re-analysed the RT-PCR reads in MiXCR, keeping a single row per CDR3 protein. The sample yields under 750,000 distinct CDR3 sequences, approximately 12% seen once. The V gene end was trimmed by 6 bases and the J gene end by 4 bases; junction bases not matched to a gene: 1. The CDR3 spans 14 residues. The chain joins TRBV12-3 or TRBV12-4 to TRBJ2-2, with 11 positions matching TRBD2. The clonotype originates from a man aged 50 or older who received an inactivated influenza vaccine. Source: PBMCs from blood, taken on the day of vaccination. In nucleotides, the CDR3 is TGTGCCAGCAGAGGACTAGCGGGCACCGGGGAGCTGTTTTTT. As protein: CASRGLAGTGELFF.